This is a list of T cell receptor beta chains from one sample in a study of T-cell reconstitution after alpha-beta-depleted transplantation in children. Via MiXCR, TCRdb re-called the PCR reads, giving one row per CDR3 protein. The sample records approximately 300,000 distinct CDR3 sequences, 11% being singletons. This sample comprised peripheral blood, obtained 180 days after TCRalphabeta/CD19-depleted stem cell transplant. Every receptor here comes from a male patient between 2 and 10 years old who had a stem cell transplant for chronic granulomatous disease, so the T cells may come from the graft donor. Both conserved end residues are part of each CDR3. D genes are given only for firm matches. Rows give clone size only sometimes, using once, few, many, or a class for an expanded clone.

>TRBV4-3|TRBD2|many|TRBJ2-1|15
CASSQEGLVHNEQFF
TGCGCCAGCAGCCAAGAGGGACTAGTGCACAATGAGCAGTTCTTC
>TRBV7-8|.|many|TRBJ2-3|13
CASSLAGADTQYF
TGTGCCAGCAGCTTAGCGGGTGCAGATACGCAGTATTTT
>TRBV7-2|.|many|TRBJ2-7|14
CASTYNREAYEQYF
TGTGCCAGCACGTATAACAGGGAAGCCTACGAGCAGTACTTC
>TRBV18|.|many|TRBJ1-2|15
CASSRKQGSYYGYTF
TGTGCCAGCTCACGAAAACAGGGTTCCTACTATGGCTACACCTTC
>TRBV7-2|TRBD2|.|TRBJ2-7|16
CASSLALGGGASEQYF
TGTGCCAGCAGCTTAGCCCTGGGCGGGGGGGCGTCCGAGCAGTACTTC
>TRBV3-1|.|many|TRBJ2-1|16
CASSQAGPLSYNEQFF
TGTGCCAGCAGCCAAGCGGGTCCTCTCTCCTACAATGAGCAGTTCTTC
>TRBV27|TRBD1|few|TRBJ2-7|18
CASSLLGQGPLMRAEQYF
TGTGCCAGCAGTTTACTAGGACAGGGGCCCCTAATGCGGGCCGAGCAGTACTTC
>TRBV27|TRBD1|many|TRBJ1-4|14
CASSRTGSNEKLFF
TGTGCCAGCAGTCGGACAGGGTCTAATGAAAAACTGTTTTTT
>TRBV4-2|TRBD1|many|TRBJ2-5|16
CASSQVQQGIGETQYF
TGTGCCAGCAGCCAAGTCCAACAGGGGATCGGAGAGACCCAGTACTTC
>TRBV29-1|.|.|TRBJ2-7|13
CSVEDSETYEQYF
TGCAGCGTTGAAGATTCGGAAACCTACGAGCAGTACTTC
>TRBV21-1|.|many|TRBJ2-1|14
CASRKREAYNEQFF
TGTGCCAGCAGGAAGCGGGAGGCCTACAATGAGCAGTTCTTC
>TRBV20-1|TRBD1|many|TRBJ1-1|12
CSAPDRGDEAFF
TGCAGTGCTCCAGACAGGGGCGATGAAGCTTTCTTT
>TRBV6-1|.|many|TRBJ2-2|12
CASTGHTGELFF
TGTGCCAGCACAGGACACACCGGGGAGCTGTTTTTT
>TRBV4-3|TRBD1|few|TRBJ2-3|14
CASSRARGRDTQYF
TGCGCCAGCAGCCGGGCAAGGGGGCGAGATACGCAGTATTTT
>TRBV5-1|.|many|TRBJ2-5|13
CASSFRYQETQYF
TGCGCCAGCAGCTTTCGGTACCAAGAGACCCAGTACTTC
>TRBV20-1|.|many|TRBJ2-1|11
CSAAPLGEQFF
TGCAGTGCCGCCCCTCTGGGCGAGCAGTTCTTC
>TRBV27|.|.|TRBJ2-7|13
CASSPAATYEQYF
TGTGCCAGCAGTCCCGCGGCCACCTACGAGCAGTACTTC
>TRBV5-1|TRBD2|many|TRBJ2-1|17
CASSFSGGGSSYNEQFF
TGCGCCAGCAGCTTCTCTGGCGGGGGGAGCTCCTACAATGAGCAGTTCTTC
>TRBV5-5|.|many|TRBJ2-3|15
CASSLGPRSTDTQYF
TGTGCCAGCAGCTTGGGGCCCCGGAGCACAGATACGCAGTATTTT
>TRBV20-1|TRBD1|many|TRBJ1-5|16
CSARGAGGYSNQPQHF
TGCAGTGCTAGAGGGGCAGGGGGTTATAGCAATCAGCCCCAGCATTTT
>TRBV6-4|.|many|TRBJ2-3|13
CASSSGSTDTQYF
TGTGCCAGCAGTAGCGGGAGCACAGATACGCAGTATTTT
>TRBV18|TRBD2|.|TRBJ2-1|14
CASSPPGLAGEAFF
TGTGCCAGCTCACCCCCCGGACTAGCCGGAGAGGCGTTCTTC
>TRBV20-1|TRBD2|many|TRBJ2-3|15
CSAAGGGPSTDTQYF
TGCAGTGCTGCGGGGGGGGGACCCTCAACAGATACGCAGTATTTT
>TRBV20-1|.|many|TRBJ1-2|9
CSASGGYTF
TGCAGTGCTAGTGGTGGCTACACCTTC
>TRBV7-8|.|many|TRBJ2-3|12
CASSLRPDTQYF
TGTGCCAGCAGCTTAAGGCCAGATACGCAGTATTTT
>TRBV18|.|few|TRBJ2-5|17
CASSPLSTTGKGETQYF
TGTGCCAGCTCACCACTTTCGACTACAGGGAAAGGGGAGACCCAGTACTTC
>TRBV28|.|many|TRBJ1-1|14
CASRYRGGVTEAFF
TGTGCCAGCAGGTATAGGGGGGGTGTTACTGAAGCTTTCTTT
>TRBV7-6|.|many|TRBJ2-7|13
CASSWDGSYEQYF
TGTGCCAGCAGCTGGGACGGCTCCTACGAGCAGTACTTC
>TRBV20-1|TRBD1|many|TRBJ1-4|14
CSARRTGGFEKLFF
TGCAGTGCTAGGAGGACAGGGGGATTTGAAAAACTGTTTTTT
>TRBV18|.|.|TRBJ2-5|12
CASPLSLETQYF
TGTGCCAGCCCCCTCTCCTTGGAGACCCAGTACTTC
>TRBV3-1|TRBD2|many|TRBJ2-1|18
CASSQDLAGGTYYNEQFF
TGTGCCAGCAGCCAAGACCTAGCGGGAGGTACATACTACAATGAGCAGTTCTTC
>TRBV4-2|.|.|TRBJ1-4|15
CASSQATGPHEKLFF
TGTGCCAGCAGCCAGGCAACAGGTCCGCATGAAAAACTGTTTTTT
>TRBV7-2|.|many|TRBJ1-5|15
CASSLQGHGNQPQHF
TGTGCCAGCAGCTTACAGGGGCACGGCAATCAGCCCCAGCATTTT
>TRBV18|TRBD2|.|TRBJ2-3|14
CASSKTSGTDTQYF
TGTGCCAGCTCCAAGACTAGCGGCACAGATACGCAGTATTTT
>TRBV5-6|TRBD1|many|TRBJ2-2|15
CASSSGTGEPGELFF
TGTGCCAGCAGCTCCGGGACAGGGGAGCCCGGGGAGCTGTTTTTT
>TRBV28|TRBD1|many|TRBJ1-4|15
CASSFRTGGAEKLFF
TGTGCCAGCAGTTTTCGGACAGGGGGCGCGGAAAAACTGTTTTTT
>TRBV10-3|TRBD1|.|TRBJ2-3|14
CAITGQGFTDTQYF
TGTGCCATCACCGGACAGGGGTTCACAGATACGCAGTATTTT
>TRBV9|TRBD1|many|TRBJ2-1|18
CASSVAESGTGDYNEQFF
TGTGCCAGCAGCGTAGCAGAGTCCGGGACAGGGGATTACAATGAGCAGTTCTTC
>TRBV12-3/TRBV12-4|.|.|TRBJ1-1|14
CASSLDRQALGAFF
TGTGCCAGCAGTTTGGATCGACAGGCCCTAGGGGCTTTCTTT
>TRBV14|.|many|TRBJ2-4|14
CASSPLGVGNIQYF
TGTGCCAGCAGCCCCTTGGGAGTGGGGAACATTCAGTACTTC
>TRBV4-1|.|few|TRBJ2-1|15
CASRFVGGTYNEQFF
TGCGCCAGCAGGTTTGTAGGGGGAACGTACAATGAGCAGTTCTTC
>TRBV5-6|TRBD1|.|TRBJ1-6|17
CASSFGQGGPLRSPLHF
TGTGCCAGCAGCTTCGGACAGGGTGGACCCCTAAGGTCACCCCTCCACTTT
>TRBV10-3|.|many|TRBJ2-7|13
CAITGTAGTPLYF
TGTGCCATCACGGGGACAGCCGGGACTCCCCTGTACTTC
>TRBV10-2|.|many|TRBJ2-1|15
CASNRPTGSVNEQFF
TGCGCCAGCAACCGTCCTACAGGGAGTGTCAATGAGCAGTTCTTC
>TRBV4-2|TRBD2|many|TRBJ2-1|15
CASSQGLAGGREQFF
TGTGCCAGCAGCCAAGGACTAGCGGGGGGGCGCGAGCAGTTCTTC
>TRBV6-2/TRBV6-3|.|many|TRBJ1-5|17
CASSPYRSQEGYQPQHF
TGTGCCAGCAGCCCCTACAGATCCCAGGAGGGCTATCAGCCCCAGCATTTT